This T cell receptor beta chain is drawn from a study of shared clonotypes between healthy human individuals. General study results and limits: Some clonotypes were shared by all four sorted-subset donors, while others were not shared. The non-shared ones had lower generation probabilities than the shared ones.

The junction had 7 bases not matched to a gene; V was cut back by 0 bases and J by 0 bases. CDR3 length equals 19 residues. CDR1 and CDR2 from the germline V gene are WSHSY and SAAADI. Those who donated, Caucasian adults without exception, all lived in Nashville, Tennessee. Both subsets, CD45RA+ naive and CD45RA-negative memory, were split from the CD4+ cells. As concerns this clone: What it binds is not known.

Replicate PCRs from sorted subsets contained roughly 200 ng DNA, which is around 30,000 T cell genomes. The data were produced by immunoSEQ multiplex PCR, yet TCRdb's version contains in-frame clones alone and is incomplete. The sample consists of fewer than 2.5 million clones, over 85% of them appearing once. This chain connects TRBV10-2 to TRBJ2-6, with 8 bases fitting TRBD1. Sequences were obtained from naive CD4+ T cells from PBMCs. Subset specified: CD45RA+ positively selected. The receptor was isolated from a man between 18 and 29 years old in good health. Some clones in this sample may be carry-over from other donors' samples. CDR3 nucleotide sequence: TGCGCCAGCAGTGAGTCGGGGACAGGTCGAATCTCTGGGGCCAACGTCCTGACTTTC. Protein: CASSESGTGRISGANVLTF.